The rows below give T cell receptor beta chains drawn from one sample of a study of early T cells in non-severe SARS-CoV-2 infection. MiXCR, applied by TCRdb to the 5' RACE reads, yields one record per CDR3 protein. The table has roughly 80,000 distinct CDR3 sequences, around 15% seen once; the top ten hold 3%. Sequences were obtained from whole blood. The source of these receptors is an adult who was a healthcare worker with PCR-confirmed SARS-CoV-2 infection or an uninfected control (not recorded which). CDR3s include the opening cysteine and the closing phenylalanine or tryptophan. A D gene is named only where the DNA matches it firmly. Where a row states a size, it is once, few, many or the class of an expanded clone; other rows omit it.

j_gene: TRBJ2-7
abundance: few
d_gene: .
v_gene: TRBV18
CDR3nt: TGTGCCAGCTCACCAAGGCAGACCTCCTACGAGCAGTACTTC
CDR3aa: CASSPRQTSYEQYF

j_gene: TRBJ2-1
abundance: .
d_gene: TRBD2
v_gene: TRBV29-1
CDR3nt: TGCAGCGTTGATCCCGGACTAGCGGGGGCAACCCGGAACAATGAGCAGTTCTTC
CDR3aa: CSVDPGLAGATRNNEQFF

j_gene: TRBJ2-7
abundance: many
d_gene: .
v_gene: TRBV30
CDR3nt: TGTGCCTGGAGGACCAGGGGCGGCCACGAGCAGTACTTC
CDR3aa: CAWRTRGGHEQYF

j_gene: TRBJ2-3
abundance: few
d_gene: TRBD2
v_gene: TRBV7-6
CDR3nt: TGTGCCAGCGCGTCTAGCGGGGGGACCACAGATACGCAGTATTTT
CDR3aa: CASASSGGTTDTQYF

j_gene: TRBJ1-1
abundance: .
d_gene: .
v_gene: TRBV4-2
CDR3nt: TGTGTCAGCAGTCCAGGGGTGAACACTGAAGCTTTCTTT
CDR3aa: CVSSPGVNTEAFF

j_gene: TRBJ1-1
abundance: .
d_gene: .
v_gene: TRBV20-1
CDR3nt: TGCAGTGCCGTCCGGGACACCTCCCCCGGCGCTGAAGCTTTCTTT
CDR3aa: CSAVRDTSPGAEAFF

j_gene: TRBJ2-7
abundance: .
d_gene: TRBD1
v_gene: TRBV7-3
CDR3nt: TGTGCCAGCAGCGAAACTACAGGGGGCGGCCACGAGCAGTACTTC
CDR3aa: CASSETTGGGHEQYF

j_gene: TRBJ1-5
abundance: many
d_gene: .
v_gene: TRBV29-1
CDR3nt: TGCAGCGCAGACAGAATCAATCAGCCCCAGCATTTT
CDR3aa: CSADRINQPQHF

j_gene: TRBJ2-3
abundance: few
d_gene: .
v_gene: TRBV29-1
CDR3nt: TGCAGCGCCGCCGGCCGCTTAAGCGATACGCAGTATTTT
CDR3aa: CSAAGRLSDTQYF

j_gene: TRBJ2-3
abundance: .
d_gene: .
v_gene: TRBV11-3
CDR3nt: TGTGCCAGCAGCTTGGGGGCGATCACAGATACGCAGTATTTT
CDR3aa: CASSLGAITDTQYF

j_gene: TRBJ2-7
abundance: few
d_gene: .
v_gene: TRBV27
CDR3nt: TGTGCCAGCAGTAGACCGGGACAAGCCTACGAGCAGTACTTC
CDR3aa: CASSRPGQAYEQYF

j_gene: TRBJ2-7
abundance: many
d_gene: TRBD2
v_gene: TRBV7-2
CDR3nt: TGTGCCAGCAGCCTCCCGGGACTAGCGGTCCCTTTGGAGCAGTACTTC
CDR3aa: CASSLPGLAVPLEQYF

j_gene: TRBJ2-7
abundance: .
d_gene: TRBD2
v_gene: TRBV19
CDR3nt: TGTGCCAGTAGTATAGCGGCTAGCGGACCGTGGTACGAGCAGTACTTC
CDR3aa: CASSIAASGPWYEQYF

j_gene: TRBJ2-6
abundance: many
d_gene: TRBD2
v_gene: TRBV20-1
CDR3nt: TGCAGTGCTAGAGCCGGACTAGCGGGGGGTACGAACTCTGGGGCCAACGTCCTGACTTTC
CDR3aa: CSARAGLAGGTNSGANVLTF

j_gene: TRBJ1-5
abundance: many
d_gene: .
v_gene: TRBV3-1
CDR3nt: TGTGCCAGCAGCGAACAGGGAAACAATCAGCCCCAGCATTTT
CDR3aa: CASSEQGNNQPQHF

j_gene: TRBJ2-1
abundance: .
d_gene: TRBD2
v_gene: TRBV4-2
CDR3nt: TGTGCCAGCAGCCAAGCAGCGGGAAGGGATGAGCAGTTCTTC
CDR3aa: CASSQAAGRDEQFF

j_gene: TRBJ1-6
abundance: .
d_gene: .
v_gene: TRBV18
CDR3nt: TGTGCCAGCTCACGGGGCAGGAATGATTCACCCCTCCACTTT
CDR3aa: CASSRGRNDSPLHF

j_gene: TRBJ2-1
abundance: many
d_gene: TRBD2
v_gene: TRBV10-2
CDR3nt: TGCGCCAGCGGGACTAGCGGGTCCAATGAGCAGTTCTTC
CDR3aa: CASGTSGSNEQFF

j_gene: TRBJ2-3
abundance: .
d_gene: TRBD2
v_gene: TRBV29-1
CDR3nt: TGCAGCGTTGACCTCCAGACTAGCGGAGCCACAGATACGCAGTATTTT
CDR3aa: CSVDLQTSGATDTQYF

j_gene: TRBJ1-2
abundance: few
d_gene: .
v_gene: TRBV20-1
CDR3nt: TGCAGTGCCCCTCGGGGGGCGGTTGGCTACACCTTC
CDR3aa: CSAPRGAVGYTF

j_gene: TRBJ2-1
abundance: many
d_gene: .
v_gene: TRBV2
CDR3nt: TGTGCCGGCACCCAGGGGCGTAATAATGAGCAGTTCTTC
CDR3aa: CAGTQGRNNEQFF

j_gene: TRBJ1-2
abundance: many
d_gene: .
v_gene: TRBV12-3/TRBV12-4
CDR3nt: TGTGCCAGCAGCCCTCGAGGTCGCGTCTATGGCTACACCTTC
CDR3aa: CASSPRGRVYGYTF

j_gene: TRBJ1-5
abundance: few
d_gene: .
v_gene: TRBV27
CDR3nt: TGTGCCAGCAGTTCCTTCCGAGACCCGCTCAATCAGCCCCAGCATTTT
CDR3aa: CASSSFRDPLNQPQHF

j_gene: TRBJ2-1
abundance: few
d_gene: TRBD2
v_gene: TRBV3-1
CDR3nt: TGTGCCAGCAGCCAAGATGTGGCGGGGAGGGATGAGCAGTTCTTC
CDR3aa: CASSQDVAGRDEQFF

j_gene: TRBJ1-4
abundance: .
d_gene: .
v_gene: TRBV7-9
CDR3nt: TGTGCCAGCAGCTTAATAGGACGGGCGGGAGAAAAACTGTTTTTT
CDR3aa: CASSLIGRAGEKLFF

j_gene: TRBJ1-3
abundance: many
d_gene: .
v_gene: TRBV12-5
CDR3nt: TGTGCTAGTGGTTTGGGAGACTCTGGAAACACCATATATTTT
CDR3aa: CASGLGDSGNTIYF

j_gene: TRBJ2-1
abundance: many
d_gene: .
v_gene: TRBV3-1
CDR3nt: TGTGCCAGTTCCGCTACTAGCAGCTCCTACAATGAGCAGTTCTTC
CDR3aa: CASSATSSSYNEQFF

j_gene: TRBJ2-1
abundance: .
d_gene: TRBD1
v_gene: TRBV5-1
CDR3nt: TGCGCCAGCAGCTTAACAGGATCCAGGGACAGCTCCTACAATGAGCAGTTCTTC
CDR3aa: CASSLTGSRDSSYNEQFF

j_gene: TRBJ2-3
abundance: many
d_gene: .
v_gene: TRBV6-6
CDR3nt: TGTGCCAGCAGCCCAGGCACAGATACGCAGTATTTT
CDR3aa: CASSPGTDTQYF

j_gene: TRBJ2-3
abundance: .
d_gene: .
v_gene: TRBV10-1
CDR3nt: TGCGCCAGCAGTGAGTCAAAGACAGAGTCCACAGATACGCAGTATTTT
CDR3aa: CASSESKTESTDTQYF

j_gene: TRBJ2-1
abundance: few
d_gene: .
v_gene: TRBV18
CDR3nt: TGTGCCAGCTTATCCTCTGGCGGTGAGCAGTTCTTC
CDR3aa: CASLSSGGEQFF

j_gene: TRBJ2-1
abundance: many
d_gene: TRBD1
v_gene: TRBV5-5
CDR3nt: TGTGCCAGCAGCCTGCAGGGGGCCACCAATGAGCAGTTCTTC
CDR3aa: CASSLQGATNEQFF

j_gene: TRBJ2-3
abundance: once
d_gene: .
v_gene: TRBV5-1
CDR3nt: TGCGCCAGCAGCCAGGGGGACCGGGGGAATACGCAGTATTTT
CDR3aa: CASSQGDRGNTQYF

j_gene: TRBJ1-1
abundance: few
d_gene: .
v_gene: TRBV28
CDR3nt: TGTGCCAGCAGCCCAATGGGGGGGACATGGAACACTGAAGTTTTCTTT
CDR3aa: CASSPMGGTWNTEVFF

j_gene: TRBJ2-3
abundance: many
d_gene: .
v_gene: TRBV2
CDR3nt: TGTGCCAGCAGTGAACGTCTGCGGGGTGACTTCACAGATACGCAGTATTTT
CDR3aa: CASSERLRGDFTDTQYF

j_gene: TRBJ2-7
abundance: few
d_gene: .
v_gene: TRBV20-1
CDR3nt: TGCAGTGCTAGAGCAGGGGCAGGTCCCACCTACGAGCAGTACTTC
CDR3aa: CSARAGAGPTYEQYF

j_gene: TRBJ2-1
abundance: .
d_gene: .
v_gene: TRBV14
CDR3nt: TGTGCCAGCAGCCCGTGGGACTCATACAATGAGCAGTTCTTC
CDR3aa: CASSPWDSYNEQFF

j_gene: TRBJ2-3
abundance: many
d_gene: .
v_gene: TRBV7-8
CDR3nt: TGTGCCAGCAGCTACCGACGAGATACGCAGTATTTT
CDR3aa: CASSYRRDTQYF

j_gene: TRBJ1-1
abundance: few
d_gene: .
v_gene: TRBV6-5
CDR3nt: TGTGCCAGCAGTCGGACTTCCACTGCCGCTGAAGCTTTCTTT
CDR3aa: CASSRTSTAAEAFF

j_gene: TRBJ1-1
abundance: many
d_gene: .
v_gene: TRBV7-8
CDR3nt: TGTGCCAGCAGCTCCTCGACGGGGAACACTGAAGCTTTCTTT
CDR3aa: CASSSSTGNTEAFF

j_gene: TRBJ1-5
abundance: once
d_gene: .
v_gene: TRBV7-6
CDR3nt: TGTGCCAGCAGCTTAGGGGGGCACCTTAGCAATCAGCCCCAGCATTTT
CDR3aa: CASSLGGHLSNQPQHF

j_gene: TRBJ2-1
abundance: many
d_gene: TRBD1
v_gene: TRBV7-9
CDR3nt: TGTGCCAGCAGCTTAGTACAGGGGGTAAATGAGCAGTTCTTC
CDR3aa: CASSLVQGVNEQFF

j_gene: TRBJ2-3
abundance: many
d_gene: TRBD1
v_gene: TRBV11-2
CDR3nt: TGTGCCAGCAGCTGGACAGGGGGCACAGATACGCAGTATTTT
CDR3aa: CASSWTGGTDTQYF

j_gene: TRBJ1-5
abundance: .
d_gene: .
v_gene: TRBV20-1
CDR3nt: TGCAGTGCTATCTTCGGCACCGAAAGGATTCGACAGCCCCAGCATTTT
CDR3aa: CSAIFGTERIRQPQHF

j_gene: TRBJ2-7
abundance: .
d_gene: .
v_gene: TRBV5-6
CDR3nt: TGTGCCAGCAGCTTGTCCGGATTTTCCTACGAGCAGTACTTC
CDR3aa: CASSLSGFSYEQYF

j_gene: TRBJ2-7
abundance: few
d_gene: .
v_gene: TRBV19
CDR3nt: TGTGCCAGTGGATCCGGGAACGGGAACCTCTACGAGCAGTACTTC
CDR3aa: CASGSGNGNLYEQYF

j_gene: TRBJ1-3
abundance: many
d_gene: .
v_gene: TRBV18
CDR3nt: TGTGCCAGCTCATCAGCCACCTTCTCTGGAAACACCATATATTTT
CDR3aa: CASSSATFSGNTIYF

j_gene: TRBJ2-7
abundance: .
d_gene: TRBD2
v_gene: TRBV20-1
CDR3nt: TGCAGTGCTAGGTTAGCGGGAGGGCCCAACGAGCAGTACTTC
CDR3aa: CSARLAGGPNEQYF

j_gene: TRBJ2-7
abundance: many
d_gene: TRBD2
v_gene: TRBV18
CDR3nt: TGTGCCAGCTCGCTAGGACTAGCGGGAGTAGAAGGGAACGAGCAGTACTTC
CDR3aa: CASSLGLAGVEGNEQYF

j_gene: TRBJ2-7
abundance: .
d_gene: TRBD1
v_gene: TRBV5-5
CDR3nt: TGTGCCAGCAGCTTCCCGGACAGGGAGCAGTACTTC
CDR3aa: CASSFPDREQYF

j_gene: TRBJ2-7
abundance: .
d_gene: .
v_gene: TRBV10-3
CDR3nt: TGTGCCATCAGTGACGAGACGGGTGCCTACGAGCAGTACTTC
CDR3aa: CAISDETGAYEQYF

j_gene: TRBJ2-1
abundance: few
d_gene: TRBD2
v_gene: TRBV5-4
CDR3nt: TGTGCCAGCAGCTTGGACCTAGCGGGACACAATGAGCAGTTCTTC
CDR3aa: CASSLDLAGHNEQFF

j_gene: TRBJ1-1
abundance: many
d_gene: .
v_gene: TRBV7-9
CDR3nt: TGTGCCAGCAGCTTAGAGGAGGGAAACACTGAAGCTTTCTTT
CDR3aa: CASSLEEGNTEAFF

j_gene: TRBJ2-1
abundance: .
d_gene: .
v_gene: TRBV28
CDR3nt: TGTGCCAGCAGTTCTGGGAGCAATGAGCAGTTCTTC
CDR3aa: CASSSGSNEQFF

j_gene: TRBJ2-2
abundance: few
d_gene: .
v_gene: TRBV12-3/TRBV12-4
CDR3nt: TGTGCCAGCAGTTCTGAGGAGACCGGGGAGCTGTTTTTT
CDR3aa: CASSSEETGELFF

j_gene: TRBJ2-7
abundance: .
d_gene: .
v_gene: TRBV7-9
CDR3nt: TGTGCCAGCAGAGCGAACTCCTACGAGCAGTACTTC
CDR3aa: CASRANSYEQYF

j_gene: TRBJ1-1
abundance: many
d_gene: .
v_gene: TRBV6-6
CDR3nt: TGTGCCAGCAGGGACCCTGAAGCTTTCTTT
CDR3aa: CASRDPEAFF

j_gene: TRBJ2-1
abundance: .
d_gene: TRBD1
v_gene: TRBV12-3/TRBV12-4
CDR3nt: TGTGCCAGCATCCTAGGACAGGGTGCCTACAATGAGCAGTTCTTC
CDR3aa: CASILGQGAYNEQFF

j_gene: TRBJ1-2
abundance: few
d_gene: TRBD1
v_gene: TRBV20-1
CDR3nt: TGCAGTGCCCGGGACAGGGGCCCGAACTATGGCTACACCTTC
CDR3aa: CSARDRGPNYGYTF